A selection of T cell receptor beta chains follows, all from one sample in a study of T cells in Graves' hyperthyroidism and ophthalmopathy. MiXCR was run by TCRdb on the multiplex PCR reads, yielding one entry per CDR3 protein. The repertoire consists of about 400,000 distinct CDR3 sequences, with approximately 16% occurring once and the leading ten covering roughly a fifth. The sequenced sample consisted of blood. These receptors all stem from a woman in her fifties or sixties with Graves' ophthalmopathy. The CDR3 runs from the conserved cysteine through the conserved F or W. D genes are given only for firm matches. For some rows the clone size is stated as once, few or many, or as a class when expanded; others skip it.

CASSLSRTGEDTQYF	TGTGCCAGCAGTTTATCAAGGACAGGGGAGGATACGCAGTATTTT	TRBV27	many	TRBJ2-3	TRBD1
CASSQIQATNEKLFF	TGTGCCAGCAGCCAGATACAAGCAACTAATGAAAAACTGTTTTTT	TRBV3-1	many	TRBJ1-4	NA
CAWAGYENEKLFF	TGTGCCTGGGCGGGATATGAAAATGAAAAACTGTTTTTT	TRBV30	NA	TRBJ1-4	NA
CASSYEATGNTIYF	TGTGCCAGCAGTTATGAGGCAACTGGAAACACCATATATTTT	TRBV6-1	few	TRBJ1-3	NA
CASSLRLPSGANVLTF	TGTGCCAGCAGCTTAAGGTTACCCTCTGGGGCCAACGTCCTGACTTTC	TRBV7-2	NA	TRBJ2-6	NA
CASSFSLDEQFF	TGTGCCAGCAGCTTTTCTTTGGATGAGCAGTTCTTC	TRBV7-9	few	TRBJ2-1	NA
CASSLKGTSGALNEQFF	TGTGCCAGCAGCTTAAAGGGGACTAGCGGAGCCCTCAATGAGCAGTTCTTC	TRBV7-3	few	TRBJ2-1	TRBD2
CSVGGGTVGNTEAFF	TGCAGCGTTGGGGGGGGGACAGTTGGGAACACTGAAGCTTTCTTT	TRBV29-1	few	TRBJ1-1	TRBD1
CASKQAGGVYEQFF	TGTGCCAGCAAGCAAGCGGGAGGTGTCTATGAGCAGTTCTTC	TRBV6-1	few	TRBJ2-1	TRBD2
CASSPTSDYEQYF	TGTGCCAGCTCACCAACCTCAGACTACGAGCAGTACTTC	TRBV18	many	TRBJ2-7	NA
CASSLDGYGGHSYEQYF	TGTGCCAGCAGCTTAGATGGTTATGGGGGGCACTCCTACGAGCAGTACTTC	TRBV11-2	many	TRBJ2-7	NA
CSARDWDTANTGELFF	TGCAGTGCTAGAGATTGGGATACAGCGAACACCGGGGAGCTGTTTTTT	TRBV20-1	NA	TRBJ2-2	NA
CASSVAGVDTGELFF	TGTGCCAGCAGTGTAGCGGGAGTAGACACCGGGGAGCTGTTTTTT	TRBV2	many	TRBJ2-2	TRBD2
CASPGQGDTQYF	TGTGCCAGCCCAGGACAGGGCGATACGCAGTATTTT	TRBV28	NA	TRBJ2-3	TRBD1
CASSLPGTQETQYF	TGTGCCAGCAGTTTGCCAGGCACCCAAGAGACCCAGTACTTC	TRBV28	many	TRBJ2-5	NA
CSVKGGPDTQYF	TGCAGTGTTAAGGGGGGCCCAGATACGCAGTATTTT	TRBV20-1	many	TRBJ2-3	NA
CASRKQGPPEGYTF	TGTGCCAGCAGAAAACAGGGGCCTCCGGAAGGCTACACCTTC	TRBV12-3/TRBV12-4	few	TRBJ1-2	TRBD1
CSVGKLAGDGETQYF	TGCAGCGTTGGAAAACTAGCGGGAGATGGGGAGACCCAGTACTTC	TRBV29-1	NA	TRBJ2-5	TRBD2
CASGRDGKNEKLFF	TGTGCCAGCGGCCGGGACGGAAAAAATGAAAAACTGTTTTTT	TRBV6-1	many	TRBJ1-4	NA
CASSLASPDPSTDTQYF	TGTGCCAGCAGCTTAGCCAGCCCGGACCCTAGCACAGATACGCAGTATTTT	TRBV7-9	few	TRBJ2-3	NA
CASSLGLASSTDTQYF	TGTGCCAGCAGCTTAGGCCTAGCGAGCTCCACAGATACGCAGTATTTT	TRBV7-3	many	TRBJ2-3	NA
CASSLGAPAQYF	TGTGCCAGCAGTTTAGGGGCCCCGGCCCAGTACTTC	TRBV12-3/TRBV12-4	many	TRBJ2-5	NA
CAWESTSGRTTSYEQYF	TGTGCCTGGGAGTCGACTAGCGGGAGGACCACCTCCTACGAGCAGTACTTC	TRBV30	many	TRBJ2-7	TRBD2
CASSPAGQGAEQPQHF	TGTGCCAGCAGCCCGGCGGGACAGGGGGCCGAGCAGCCCCAGCATTTT	TRBV3-1	NA	TRBJ1-5	TRBD1
CASSMLATSYEQYF	TGTGCCAGTAGTATGCTGGCGACCTCCTACGAGCAGTACTTC	TRBV19	few	TRBJ2-7	NA
CASSLSSGNQPQHF	TGTGCCAGCAGCCTAAGTTCAGGAAATCAGCCCCAGCATTTT	TRBV14	few	TRBJ1-5	NA
CASSLGVSQNTGELFF	TGCGCCAGCAGCTTGGGGGTCTCCCAGAACACCGGGGAGCTGTTTTTT	TRBV5-1	many	TRBJ2-2	NA
CASSPVRGSYEQYF	TGTGCCAGCAGCCCCGTCAGGGGGTCCTACGAGCAGTACTTC	TRBV7-2	many	TRBJ2-7	TRBD1
CASSLYGGSRETQYF	TGTGCCAGCAGCCTATACGGGGGGAGTAGGGAGACCCAGTACTTC	TRBV5-4	NA	TRBJ2-5	TRBD2
CSAPGVDGSYGYTF	TGCAGTGCTCCAGGGGTGGACGGAAGCTATGGCTACACCTTC	TRBV20-1	few	TRBJ1-2	NA
CASRPGRRAFQETQYF	TGTGCCAGCAGGCCGGGACGAAGGGCCTTCCAAGAGACCCAGTACTTC	TRBV6-1	many	TRBJ2-5	NA